Below are 30 T cell receptor beta chains sequenced from a single sample in a study of vaccination and CD4 T cells after COVID-19. The antigens these receptors bind are not known. Indicated treatment: roughly 10-day PBMC culture with coronavirus spike peptide pools or control peptides (ViraFEST assay). Once obtained from cultured CD4+ T cells, the DNA was sequenced using the Oncomine TCR Beta short-read assay. TCRdb called the PCR reads again in MiXCR, with one record for every CDR3 protein. The sample holds approximately 16,000 distinct CDR3 sequences, around 79% seen once. The sequencing here drew on CD4+ T cells from blood, cultured in vitro, taken after SARS-CoV-2 vaccination. These receptors were collected from a human donor who received a COVID-19 vaccine.

This sequence joins TRBV20-1 and TRBJ1-3, with D unclear. The CDR3 has 11 amino acids. From germline, CDR1 is DFQATT and CDR2 SNEGSKA (reference sequence). With 3 bases removed from V and 4 bases from J, the gap between germline ends came to 4 bases. The CDR3 reads CSASRGNTIYF. The CDR3 DNA reads as TGCAGTGCTAGCAGGGGAAACACCATATATTTT.

The V call is TRBV7-8, the J call TRBJ2-1; D is ambiguous. CDR1 and CDR2 (germline): SGHVS, FQNEAQ. Trimming left V 5 bases short and J 15 bases short, with 11 bases between. The CDR3 is 10 amino acids. CDR3 residues: CASSHDSLFF. The CDR3 DNA reads as TGTGCCAGCAGCCACGATAGTCTGTTCTTC.

The rearrangement links TRBV12-5 to TRBJ2-7, with 12 positions matching TRBD2. The V gene end was trimmed by 2 bases and the J gene end by 6 bases; junction bases not matched to a gene: 5. The CDR3 length is 15 residues. From germline, CDR1 is LGHNT and CDR2 FRNRAP. The CDR3 is CASGLYGLAGSEQYF. The CDR3 DNA follows: TGTGCTAGTGGTTTGTACGGACTAGCGGGGAGCGAGCAGTACTTC.

CDR3 nucleotides: TGTGCCAGCAAATTGGACGGAAATTCCTACGAGCAGTACTTC. Translated: CASKLDGNSYEQYF. This chain connects TRBV2 to TRBJ2-7, with D unresolved. Trimming pared 7 bases from V and 1 base from J, leaving 14 bases between. Germline V CDR1 and CDR2: SNHLY, FYNNEI. The CDR3 is 14 residues long. Combining the CDR3 with reference TRBV2 and TRBJ2-7 gives the whole variable domain EPEVTQTPSHQVTQMGQEVILRCVPISNHLYFYWYRQILGQKVEFLVSFYNNEISEKSEIFDDQFSVERPDGSNFTLKIRSTKLEDSAMYFCASKLDGNSYEQYFGPGTRLTVT.

The V and J genes are TRBV29-1 and TRBJ1-2; 10 bases align to TRBD1. After removal of 4 bases from V and 4 bases from J, the junction contained 6 bases not matched to a gene. The CDR3 runs to 14 residues. Per germline, CDR1 SQVTM and CDR2 ANQGSEA. CDR3 DNA sequence: TGCAGCGTTGGGGGGACAGGGGATACCTATGGCTACACCTTC. Protein sequence: CSVGGTGDTYGYTF.

The chain uses TRBV7-2 and TRBJ2-3, with D possibly TRBD2 on 6 matching bases. From germline, CDR1 is SGHTA and CDR2 FQGNSA. Trimming removed 3 bases at V and 3 bases at J, with 10 bases between. The CDR3 length is 14 residues. Here the CDR3 reads CASSFGDSTDTQYF. The CDR3 coding sequence is TGTGCCAGCAGCTTTGGGGACTCGACAGATACGCAGTATTTT.

The chain carries TRBV30 and TRBJ1-2; possibly TRBD1 for D (6 bases). The CDR3 consists of 12 residues. With 0 bases removed from V and 8 bases from J, the gap between germline ends came to 10 bases. Germline lookup yields CDR1 GTSNPN and CDR2 SVGIG (reference sequence). The CDR3: CAWSVLRGGYTF. The CDR3 region has the DNA TGTGCCTGGAGTGTACTCAGGGGCGGCTACACCTTC. The complete variable domain, with remaining parts taken from reference TRBV30 and TRBJ1-2, reads SQTIHQWPATLVQPVGSPLSLECTVEGTSNPNLYWYRQAAGRGLQLLFYSVGIGQISSEVPQNLSASRPQDRQFILSSKKLLLSDSGFYLCAWSVLRGGYTFGSGTRLTVV.

This clonotype was counted a few times. This chain uses TRBV2 with TRBJ1-5; D is uncertain. The CDR3 is 17 amino acids. V lost 0 bases, J lost 0 bases, and 12 bases lay in between. CDR1 and CDR2 (germline): SNHLY, FYNNEI. This CDR3 reads CASSEALLANSNQPQHF. The CDR3 DNA is TGTGCCAGCAGTGAAGCGCTTCTGGCAAATAGCAATCAGCCCCAGCATTTT.

This chain joins TRBV25-1 and TRBJ2-7, with 7 bases matching TRBD1. Trimming at V came to 3 bases and at J to 1 base, leaving 3 bases not matched to a gene. The CDR3 sequence is 14 residues long. CDR1 and CDR2 from the germline V gene are MGHDK and SYGVNS. The DNA of the CDR3 is TGTGCCAGCAGTGACCGGGACAGTTCCTACGAGCAGTACTTC. Its translation: CASSDRDSSYEQYF.

The V call is TRBV2, the J call TRBJ1-5; a weak D match, TRBD1 (6 bases). Germline assignment: CDR1 SNHLY and CDR2 FYNNEI. The CDR3 has 13 amino acids. V gave up 4 bases and J gave up 7 bases, with 11 bases separating them. Here the CDR3 reads CASSATGIQPQHF. The DNA for the CDR3 is TGTGCCAGCAGTGCTACAGGGATCCAGCCCCAGCATTTT. The full variable domain, in which reference TRBV2 and TRBJ1-5 provide the parts outside the CDR3, is EPEVTQTPSHQVTQMGQEVILRCVPISNHLYFYWYRQILGQKVEFLVSFYNNEISEKSEIFDDQFSVERPDGSNFTLKIRSTKLEDSAMYFCASSATGIQPQHFGDGTRLSIL.

This sequence joins TRBV27 and TRBJ1-1; possibly TRBD1 for D (5 bases). This CDR3 is built from 15 residues. Trimming took 0 bases from V and 2 from J, leaving 10 bases between them. Per the germline V gene, CDR1 is MNHEY and CDR2 is SMNVEV (reference sequence). The CDR3 is CASSLSQGLNTEAFF. For the CDR3, the DNA is TGTGCCAGCAGTTTATCGCAGGGACTAAACACTGAAGCTTTCTTT.

This clonotype has only one observation. This chain connects TRBV24-1 to TRBJ2-5; D tentatively fits TRBD1 or TRBD2 (5 bases each). The germline V gene has CDR1 KGHDR and CDR2 SFDVKD. The CDR3 consists of 17 residues. The V and J ends lost 0 bases and 5 bases respectively, with 18 bases between them. The CDR3, as DNA: TGTGCCACCAGTGATTTGGCTGGCGGACTGGGGGTGGAGACCCAGTACTTC. It is translated as CATSDLAGGLGVETQYF.

V is TRBV6-1 and J is TRBJ1-6; D call uncertain. The CDR3 extends over 15 amino acids. V lost 5 bases and J 9 bases, leaving 17 bases between the germline ends. CDR1 is MNHNS, CDR2 SASEGT, per germline. The CDR3 DNA sequence: TGTGCCAGCAGTAGAATGGGTACGGGCTCTTCACCCCTCCACTTT. This translates into CASSRMGTGSSPLHF.

The rearrangement uses TRBV6-1 and TRBJ2-5; D not resolved. V gave up 6 bases and J gave up 5 bases, with 13 bases separating them. The CDR3 is 13 amino acids. CDR1 MNHNS and CDR2 SASEGT come from the germline V gene. The CDR3 sequence: CASSNRAGETQYF. The CDR3 region has the DNA TGTGCCAGCAGCAACAGAGCTGGGGAGACCCAGTACTTC.

The rearrangement joins TRBV7-7 to TRBJ2-5; D call uncertain. CDR1 and CDR2 (germline): SSHAT, FNYEAQ (reference sequence). This CDR3 is built from 12 residues. The germline V and J ends were trimmed by 5 bases and 3 bases, with 7 bases remaining between them. The CDR3, as DNA: TGTGCCAGCAGCCAGGCCAAAGAGACCCAGTACTTC. Protein sequence: CASSQAKETQYF.

V is TRBV10-3 and J is TRBJ1-1; possibly TRBD1 for D (5 bases). The CDR3 is 13 residues long. V lost 6 bases and J lost 1, with 9 bases in between. The germline gives CDR1 ENHRY, CDR2 SYGVKD. The CDR3 here is CAISDGQNTEAFF. The CDR3 nucleotides are TGTGCCATCAGCGACGGACAGAACACTGAAGCTTTCTTT.

The chain recombines TRBV2 with TRBJ1-5; D not resolved. The CDR3 spans 15 residues. Trimming stripped 4 bases from V and 2 bases from J, with 12 bases between. CDR1 and CDR2 (germline): SNHLY, FYNNEI. CDR3 region: CASSVEGFGNQPQHF. As DNA, the CDR3 is TGTGCCAGCAGTGTTGAGGGTTTCGGCAATCAGCCCCAGCATTTT. The whole variable domain, remainder taken from reference TRBV2 and TRBJ1-5, is EPEVTQTPSHQVTQMGQEVILRCVPISNHLYFYWYRQILGQKVEFLVSFYNNEISEKSEIFDDQFSVERPDGSNFTLKIRSTKLEDSAMYFCASSVEGFGNQPQHFGDGTRLSIL.

This rearrangement joins TRBV20-1 to TRBJ2-7, with TRBD2 matching 9 bases. The CDR3 length is 17 residues. The ends lost 5 bases at V and 4 bases at J; junction bases unmatched: 18. Per the germline V gene, CDR1 is DFQATT and CDR2 is SNEGSKA (reference sequence). CDR3 sequence reads: CSAHSVGGRGSRYEQYF. The DNA of the CDR3 is TGCAGTGCTCATTCAGTCGGCGGGAGGGGGTCTCGGTACGAGCAGTACTTC.

Only a few counts were recorded for this clonotype. The chain combines TRBV20-1 with TRBJ1-5; 8 bases map to TRBD1. The ends lost 5 bases at V and 6 bases at J; junction bases unmatched: 3. The CDR3 totals 12 residues. The germline CDR1 and CDR2 sequences are DFQATT and SNEGSKA (reference sequence). CDR3 in DNA: TGCAGTGCTCGTACAGGGGGTCAGCCCCAGCATTTT. The encoded protein is CSARTGGQPQHF.

This chain links TRBV12-3 or TRBV12-4 with TRBJ2-2; D gene unclear. V was cut by 3 bases and J by 6 bases, with 2 bases left in between. CDR3 size: 11 residues. This CDR3 reads CASSFPGELFF. In DNA form, the CDR3 reads TGTGCCAGCAGTTTCCCCGGGGAGCTGTTTTTT.

This rearrangement joins TRBV19 to TRBJ1-2, with 9 nucleotides matching TRBD1. V trimming: 7 bases; J trimming: 4 bases; junction bases outside the gene matches: 7. Per the germline V gene, CDR1 is LNHDA and CDR2 is SQIVND (reference sequence). The CDR3 is made up of 14 amino acids. CDR3 DNA: TGTGCCAGTACCACCGGGACAGGGTTCTATGGCTACACCTTC. Its translation is CASTTGTGFYGYTF.

This chain joins TRBV27 and TRBJ2-3, with D possibly called TRBD1 or TRBD2 (5 bases each). V lost 1 base and J lost 0, with 11 bases in between. This CDR3 spans 16 amino acids. Germline V lookup: CDR1 MNHEY, CDR2 SMNVEV (reference sequence). The CDR3 DNA reads as TGTGCCAGCAGTTTATATGGGACGCTAAGCACAGATACGCAGTATTTT. Encoded protein: CASSLYGTLSTDTQYF.

V gene TRBV15 combines with J gene TRBJ1-3; no clear D. V lost 0 bases to trimming and J lost 0 bases, with 6 bases between them. Germline lookup yields CDR1 LNHNV and CDR2 YYDKDF (reference sequence). This CDR3 is built from 15 residues. CDR3 sequence: CATSRDGTSGNTIYF. In DNA form, the CDR3 reads TGTGCCACCAGCAGAGATGGCACCTCTGGAAACACCATATATTTT.

The gene calls are TRBV5-1 and TRBJ1-2; 9 positions agree with TRBD1. The J segment lost 4 bases and the V segment lost 5 bases, leaving 6 bases of the junction unmatched. The CDR3 extends over 14 amino acids. Germline V gene sequence: CDR1 SGHRS, CDR2 YFSETQ. The CDR3 nucleotides read TGCGCCAGCAGTAAAGGGGACAGGGTCTATGGCTACACCTTC. Protein sequence: CASSKGDRVYGYTF. Looking up the rest from reference TRBV5-1 and TRBJ1-2 gives the full variable domain: KAGVTQTPRYLIKTRGQQVTLSCSPISGHRSVSWYQQTPGQGLQFLFEYFSETQRNKGNFPGRFSGRQFSNSRSEMNVSTLELGDSALYLCASSKGDRVYGYTFGSGTRLTVV.

This clonotype came up a few times. The CDR3: CASSISYGELYGYTF. The CDR3 DNA reads TGTGCCAGCAGTATCAGTTACGGAGAGCTCTATGGCTACACCTTC. This chain links TRBV2 with TRBJ1-2; no firm D call. The CDR3 spans 15 residues. Germline V gene data show CDR1 as SNHLY and CDR2 as FYNNEI. V was cut by 5 bases and J by 4 bases, with 17 bases left in between. The whole variable domain, remainder taken from reference TRBV2 and TRBJ1-2, is EPEVTQTPSHQVTQMGQEVILRCVPISNHLYFYWYRQILGQKVEFLVSFYNNEISEKSEIFDDQFSVERPDGSNFTLKIRSTKLEDSAMYFCASSISYGELYGYTFGSGTRLTVV.

The chain couples TRBV24-1 to TRBJ2-6, with D possibly being TRBD1 (6 bases). The germline V gene has CDR1 KGHDR and CDR2 SFDVKD. The CDR3 contains 16 residues. The V and J ends lost 5 bases and 1 base respectively, with 11 bases between them. The CDR3 reads CATSVGGGSGANVLTF. The CDR3 bases are TGTGCCACCAGTGTTGGGGGCGGGTCTGGGGCCAACGTCCTGACTTTC.

The gene calls are TRBV30 and TRBJ1-1; D is undetermined. This CDR3 is built from 15 residues. In germline, CDR1 is GTSNPN, CDR2 SVGIG (reference sequence). The V end was cut by 0 bases, the J end by 1 base, with 12 bases between. CDR3 nucleotides: TGTGCCTGGAGTGTAGAGGGCGGGCGGAACACTGAAGCTTTCTTT. This sequence encodes CAWSVEGGRNTEAFF.

Concerning this clonotype itself: A much larger clone is a single base away; this may be a read error. This chain uses TRBV7-4 with TRBJ2-7; 13 bases align to TRBD2. Per the germline V gene, CDR1 is SGHVT and CDR2 is SQSDAQ. This CDR3 is 15 amino acids long. The CDR3 bases are TGTGTCAGCAGCGGACGGACTAGCGGGGGTTACGAGCAGTACTTC. This encodes CVSSGRTSGGYEQYF.

V gene TRBV9 combines with J gene TRBJ1-2, with unresolved D. The V gene lost 1 base and the J gene lost 4 bases, with 14 bases spanning the gap. The CDR3 length is 15 residues. Germline CDR1 is SGDLS and CDR2 is YYNGEE. The CDR3 spells CASSVSSGFSYGYTF. Here the CDR3 DNA reads TGTGCCAGCAGCGTATCTTCGGGATTTAGCTATGGCTACACCTTC.

The chain employs TRBV30 and TRBJ2-5, with TRBD1 as a possible D gene (6 bases). V was pared by 1 base and J by 1 base, with 7 bases between. The germline CDR1 and CDR2 sequences are GTSNPN and SVGIG (reference sequence). The CDR3 loop spans 13 amino acids. This chain's CDR3 is CAWSGTAQETQYF. CDR3 in DNA: TGTGCCTGGAGTGGGACAGCCCAAGAGACCCAGTACTTC.